These T cell receptor beta chains were read from a single sample in a study of cytomegalovirus exposure and HLA in healthy donors. Method: immunoSEQ multiplex PCR; TCRdb's copy keeps in-frame clones and lacks some. The sample has tens of thousands of clones, more than 70% seen once. Sequencing input: PBMCs. The receptors stem from a male donor in good health and CMV-seronegative. The CDR3 runs from the conserved cysteine through the conserved F or W. A D gene is named only where the DNA matches it firmly. The listing skips clone size in some rows; elsewhere it reads once, few, many or a size class.

NA	TRBV7-3	NA	TRBJ2-2	CASSLIGAEAGELFF	TGTGCCAGCAGCTTAATAGGGGCAGAGGCCGGGGAGCTGTTTTTT
NA	TRBV28	NA	TRBJ2-7	CASSSVPFGAYEQYF	TGTGCCAGCAGCTCCGTCCCATTCGGGGCCTACGAGCAGTACTTC
few	TRBV7-2	TRBD1	TRBJ2-7	CASSPDRGWYF	TGTGCCAGCAGCCCGGACAGGGGCTGGTACTTC
NA	TRBV2	NA	TRBJ2-3	CASSERGNTDTQYF	TGTGCCAGCAGTGAGAGAGGGAACACAGATACGCAGTATTTT
NA	TRBV6-1	NA	TRBJ2-7	CASSESGDEQYF	TGTGCCAGCAGTGAATCGGGGGACGAGCAGTACTTC
NA	TRBV6-5	NA	TRBJ1-5	CASSYTRDGNQPQHF	TGTGCCAGCAGTTACACCAGGGATGGCAATCAGCCCCAGCATTTT
NA	TRBV19	NA	TRBJ2-2	CASTQDGANTGELFF	TGTGCCAGTACCCAGGACGGGGCGAACACCGGGGAGCTGTTTTTT
NA	TRBV2	NA	TRBJ2-3	CASAGDTQYF	TGTGCGAGCGCGGGGGATACGCAGTATTTT
NA	TRBV30	NA	TRBJ2-7	CAWSAQESSEYF	TGTGCCTGGAGTGCTCAAGAGAGTTCGGAGTACTTC
NA	TRBV19	TRBD1	TRBJ2-2	CASSTPGTGIGELFF	TGTGCCAGTAGTACCCCCGGGACAGGGATCGGGGAGCTGTTTTTT
NA	TRBV6-5	NA	TRBJ2-1	CASSYSLAWNEQFF	TGTGCCAGCAGTTACTCACTAGCTTGGAATGAGCAGTTCTTC
NA	TRBV5-1	NA	TRBJ2-7	CAGSLQGQSSTGEQYF	TGCGCCGGCAGCTTACAGGGACAATCCTCGACGGGCGAGCAGTACTTC
NA	TRBV4-3	TRBD1	TRBJ1-1	CASSQTGTGGTEAFF	TGCGCCAGCAGCCAGACCGGAACAGGGGGCACTGAAGCTTTCTTT
NA	TRBV4-2	NA	TRBJ1-4	CASSQESRRLNEKLFF	TGTGCCAGCAGCCAAGAATCAAGGCGACTTAATGAAAAACTGTTTTTT
NA	TRBV5-1	TRBD1	TRBJ1-2	CASSLNPRGQGADGYTF	TGCGCCAGCAGCTTGAACCCGCGAGGACAGGGAGCGGATGGCTACACCTTC
NA	TRBV5-1	NA	TRBJ1-2	CASSLAGREDYGYTF	TGCGCCAGCAGCTTGGCGGGGAGGGAAGACTATGGCTACACCTTC
NA	TRBV5-5	NA	TRBJ2-5	CASSDGAGVLETQYF	TGTGCCAGCAGCGATGGGGCAGGTGTTTTAGAGACCCAGTACTTC
NA	TRBV6-5	NA	TRBJ2-4	CASSLRDFSNIQYF	TGTGCCAGCAGCCTTCGGGACTTCTCCAACATTCAGTACTTC
few	TRBV4-3	NA	TRBJ1-3	CASSQGAGGNTIYF	TGCGCCAGCAGCCAGGGGGCAGGGGGAAACACCATATATTTT
NA	TRBV5-1	NA	TRBJ1-1	CASSLRSGLYNTEAFF	TGCGCCAGCAGCTTGCGGAGCGGGTTATACAACACTGAAGCTTTCTTT
once	TRBV9	TRBD2	TRBJ2-3	CASSVATGLAATDTQYF	TGTGCCAGCAGCGTAGCCACAGGACTAGCCGCCACAGATACGCAGTATTTT
NA	TRBV9	TRBD1	TRBJ1-1	CASSVEQGATEAFF	TGTGCCAGCAGCGTCGAACAGGGGGCAACTGAAGCTTTCTTT
NA	TRBV6-1	TRBD2	TRBJ2-1	CASILSGGGYNEQFF	TGTGCCAGCATCCTTAGCGGGGGTGGGTACAATGAGCAGTTCTTC
NA	TRBV5-1	TRBD2	TRBJ2-1	CASSPSGPFSYNEQFF	TGCGCCAGCAGTCCTAGCGGCCCTTTCTCCTACAATGAGCAGTTCTTC
NA	TRBV14	TRBD1	TRBJ1-2	CASSLGQGYDGYTF	TGTGCCAGCAGCCTGGGACAGGGGTACGATGGCTACACCTTC
NA	TRBV15	TRBD1	TRBJ1-3	CATRPGQAGNTIYF	TGTGCCACCAGGCCGGGACAGGCTGGAAACACCATATATTTT
few	TRBV15	NA	TRBJ1-4	CATSRDRLNEKLFF	TGTGCCACCAGCAGAGATCGGTTAAATGAAAAACTGTTTTTT
NA	TRBV11-3	NA	TRBJ2-1	CASSLRGAGNEQFF	TGTGCCAGCAGCTTACGGGGGGCCGGGAATGAGCAGTTCTTC
NA	TRBV5-1	TRBD1	TRBJ2-2	CASRRNLDRANTGELFF	TGCGCCAGCAGGAGAAACCTGGACAGGGCGAACACCGGGGAGCTGTTTTTT
NA	TRBV27	NA	TRBJ1-1	CASSLSIQGKAEAFF	TGTGCCAGCAGTTTATCTATACAGGGAAAAGCTGAAGCTTTCTTT
NA	TRBV30	TRBD1	TRBJ1-3	CAWSVGTAGNTIYF	TGTGCCTGGAGTGTAGGGACAGCTGGAAACACCATATATTTT
NA	TRBV5-1	TRBD1	TRBJ1-4	CASSSQPGQGGTNEKLFF	TGCGCCAGCAGCTCCCAACCGGGACAGGGGGGAACTAATGAAAAACTGTTTTTT
NA	TRBV4-1	NA	TRBJ2-7	CASSQAARQDYEQYF	TGCGCCAGCAGCCAAGCCGCCAGACAGGACTACGAGCAGTACTTC
NA	TRBV13	NA	TRBJ1-2	CASSLGGRVDGYTF	TGTGCCAGCAGCTTAGGCGGCAGGGTCGACGGCTACACCTTC
NA	TRBV29-1	NA	TRBJ1-1	CSVVRGNTEAFF	TGCAGCGTTGTTCGGGGGAACACTGAAGCTTTCTTT
NA	TRBV25-1	NA	TRBJ1-2	CASSSNVGGYTF	TGTGCCAGCAGTTCCAATGTTGGCGGCTACACCTTC